Reported below is one TCR beta chain. Its antigen is not known. V was trimmed by 1 base and J by 5 bases, leaving 13 bases between them. CDR3 size: 15 residues. Germline CDR1 and CDR2: SGHDT and YYEEEE. The entry originates in a study of cytomegalovirus exposure and HLA in healthy donors. Study context: Previous work identified 117 million unique TCR beta sequences from 200 million or so T cells. Whole-study results and caveats: Listed as cytomegalovirus-associated were 164 TCR beta chains. The authors later linked a missense DCLRE1C variant to TCR beta V- and J-gene trimming.

Nominally healthy donors provided the samples, though records likely missed some immune exposures. In the PCR, 60 Vbeta and 13 Jbeta primers were used. This table comes from immunoSEQ multiplex PCR, and its TCRdb copy is limited to in-frame clones, with some not included. The repertoire includes some 120,000 clones, 76% of them detected once, and roughly an eighth sits in the top ten. The rearrangement links TRBV5-6 to TRBJ2-1; possibly TRBD1 for D (5 bases). Sequenced: PBMCs. This receptor was identified in a woman in her thirties or forties in good health and CMV-seropositive. CDR3 nucleotide sequence: TGTGCCAGCAGCTTGCTGACCAGGGTCAACAATGAGCAGTTCTTC. Its translation: CASSLLTRVNNEQFF.